A single sample is the source of the 9 T cell receptor beta chains below, sequenced in a study of blood T cells in healthy people across ages. A sample-barcoded 5' primer and a J-beta primer mix were used in a second PCR of roughly 7 to 11 cycles. MiXCR was run by TCRdb on the 5' RACE reads, yielding one entry per CDR3 protein. The sample holds 1.5 million to 1.9 million distinct CDR3 sequences, 35% to 45% seen once. The sample was blood. Receptors originate from a woman aged 18-29 years in good health.

The sample holds a few counts of this clonotype. The chain links TRBV6-1 to TRBJ1-5; 8 nucleotides match TRBD1. The CDR3 consists of 13 residues. Germline CDR1 is MNHNS and CDR2 is SASEGT. Trimming took 6 bases from V and 7 from J; bases not matched to a gene: 5. The CDR3 is CASRDREIQPQHF. The CDR3 coding sequence is TGTGCCAGCAGGGACAGGGAGATCCAGCCCCAGCATTTT.

Points on this clonotype: Its ends do not fully match the called genes, so a read error is possible. The chain joins TRBV7-7 to TRBJ2-1; possibly TRBD2 for D (6 bases). This CDR3 spans 15 amino acids. Germline V CDR1 and CDR2: SSHAT, FNYEAQ (reference sequence). CDR3: CASSLGLASPHEQFF. The CDR3 DNA is TGTGCTAGCAGTTTAGGGCTAGCGAGCCCCCATGAGCAGTTCTTC.

The gene calls are TRBV4-1 and TRBJ1-1, with 10 bases aligning to TRBD1. The J segment lost 5 bases and the V segment lost 3 bases, leaving 6 bases of the junction unmatched. Germline lookup yields CDR1 MGHRA and CDR2 YSYEKL. CDR3 size: 15 residues. The CDR3 nucleotides are TGCGCCAGCAGCCACCGACAGGGGGCAGTGACTGAAGCTTTCTTT. This translates into CASSHRQGAVTEAFF.

The chain joins TRBV20-1 to TRBJ2-5; TRBD2 aligns across 9 bases. CDR3 length: 15 residues. V trimming: 0 bases; J trimming: 12 bases; junction bases outside the gene matches: 14. CDR1 is DFQATT, CDR2 SNEGSKA, per germline (reference sequence). Here the CDR3 DNA reads TGCAGTGCTAGAGATCCCCGGACTAGCGCTCACACGGAGTACTTC. Residues: CSARDPRTSAHTEYF.

Only a few counts were recorded for this clonotype. The rearrangement uses TRBV20-1 and TRBJ2-7; 12 nucleotides line up with TRBD2. The CDR3 is made up of 15 amino acids. J gave up 7 bases and V 5 bases, and 12 bases lay outside the gene matches. In germline, CDR1 is DFQATT, CDR2 SNEGSKA (reference sequence). CDR3 sequence reads: CSAPRTSGKEWEQYF. The CDR3 DNA reads as TGCAGTGCTCCCCGGACTAGCGGGAAGGAATGGGAGCAGTACTTC.

This clonotype was seen only a few times. The chain is built from TRBV6-2 or TRBV6-3 and TRBJ2-7; TRBD1 matches at 10 bases. This CDR3 is built from 15 residues. J lost 4 bases, V lost 7 bases, and 10 bases had no gene match. CDR1 is MNHEY, CDR2 SVGEGT, per germline. This CDR3 reads CASTPLRDRGYEQYF. Here the CDR3 DNA reads TGTGCCAGCACACCCCTCCGGGACAGGGGATACGAGCAGTACTTC.

In the case of this clonotype: The junction differs from germline at one of its ends, possibly a read error. The CDR3, as DNA: TGTGCCAGCAGCTCTATACAGGGGGCGGCCACTGAAGCTTTATTT. Its protein product is CASSSIQGAATEALF. The J gene is TRBJ1-1, the V gene TRBV7-2, with 9 bases matching TRBD1. There are 15 residues in the CDR3. Germline CDR1 is SGHTA and CDR2 is FQGNSA.

The chain links TRBV7-9 to TRBJ1-6, with 7 bases lining up with TRBD1. CDR3 length: 15 amino acids. Germline CDR1 is SEHNR and CDR2 is FQNEAQ (reference sequence). V was clipped by 5 bases and J by 8 bases; unmatched bases: 9. This CDR3 is CASSHLTGMDSPLHF. The DNA of the CDR3 is TGTGCCAGCAGCCATCTGACAGGGATGGATTCACCCCTCCACTTT.

The sample holds a few counts of this clonotype. The chain recombines TRBV12-3 or TRBV12-4 with TRBJ1-5; 10 bases are shared with TRBD1. The CDR3 loop spans 15 amino acids. Trimming cost V 5 bases and J 7 bases; bases outside gene matches: 8. Here the CDR3 reads CASSPDRGLGQPQHF. CDR3 nucleotide sequence: TGTGCCAGCAGTCCAGACAGGGGGCTGGGACAGCCCCAGCATTTT.